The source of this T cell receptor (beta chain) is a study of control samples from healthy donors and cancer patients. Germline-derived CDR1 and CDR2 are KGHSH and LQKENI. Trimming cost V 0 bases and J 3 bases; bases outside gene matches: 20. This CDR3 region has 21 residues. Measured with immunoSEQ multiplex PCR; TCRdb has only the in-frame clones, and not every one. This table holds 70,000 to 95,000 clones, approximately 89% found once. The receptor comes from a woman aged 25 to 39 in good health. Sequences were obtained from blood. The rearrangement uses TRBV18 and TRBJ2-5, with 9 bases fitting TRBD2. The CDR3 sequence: CASSPPVGSGRTPGGEETQYF. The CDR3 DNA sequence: TGTGCCAGCTCACCACCGGTCGGCAGCGGGAGGACCCCCGGGGGTGAAGAGACCCAGTACTTC.